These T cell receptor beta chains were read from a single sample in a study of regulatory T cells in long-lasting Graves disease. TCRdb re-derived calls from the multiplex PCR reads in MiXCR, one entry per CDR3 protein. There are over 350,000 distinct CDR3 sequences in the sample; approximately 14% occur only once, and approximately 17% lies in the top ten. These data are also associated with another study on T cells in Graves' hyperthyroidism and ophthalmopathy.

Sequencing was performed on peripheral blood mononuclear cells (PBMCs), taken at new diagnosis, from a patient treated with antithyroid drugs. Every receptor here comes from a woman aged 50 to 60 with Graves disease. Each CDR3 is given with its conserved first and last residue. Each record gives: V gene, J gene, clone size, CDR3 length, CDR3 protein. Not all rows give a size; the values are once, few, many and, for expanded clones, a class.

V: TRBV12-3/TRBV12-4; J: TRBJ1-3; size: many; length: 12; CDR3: CASSTQGNTIYF
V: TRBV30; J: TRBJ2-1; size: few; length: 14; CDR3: CAYGTSGSWNEQFF
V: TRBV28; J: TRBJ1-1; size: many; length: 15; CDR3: CASSPAGQGNTEAFF
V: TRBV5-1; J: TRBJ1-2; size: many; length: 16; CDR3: CASSFPGQGTNYGYTF
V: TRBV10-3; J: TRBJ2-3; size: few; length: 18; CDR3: CAISDGLAGRTVTDTQYF
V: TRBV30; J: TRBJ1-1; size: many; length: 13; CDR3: CAWSVFLNTEAFF
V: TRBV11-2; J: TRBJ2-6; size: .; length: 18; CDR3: CASSDYRGPSSGANVLTF
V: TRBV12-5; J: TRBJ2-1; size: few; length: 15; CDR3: CASGLVGRPYNEQFF
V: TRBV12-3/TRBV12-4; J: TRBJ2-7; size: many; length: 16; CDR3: CASTNIAGTTSYEQYF
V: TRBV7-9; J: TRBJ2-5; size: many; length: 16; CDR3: CASSPGGGGSQETQYF
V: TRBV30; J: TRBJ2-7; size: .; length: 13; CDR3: CAWSRDYLREQYF
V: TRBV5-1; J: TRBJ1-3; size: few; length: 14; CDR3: CASSPGQSGNTIYF
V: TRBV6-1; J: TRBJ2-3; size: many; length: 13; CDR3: CASRVNGGDTQYF
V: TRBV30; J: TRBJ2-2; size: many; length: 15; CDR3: CAWTRAGFDTGELFF
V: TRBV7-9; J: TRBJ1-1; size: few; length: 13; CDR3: CASSATVPTEAFF
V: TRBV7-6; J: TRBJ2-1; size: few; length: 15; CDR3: CASSTTRGWPNEQFF
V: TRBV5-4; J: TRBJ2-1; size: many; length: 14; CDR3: CASSSRTDYNEQFF
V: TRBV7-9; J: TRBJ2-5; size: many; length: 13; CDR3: CASSRDIGETQYF
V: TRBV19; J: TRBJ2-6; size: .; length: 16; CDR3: CASRARGFSGANVLTF
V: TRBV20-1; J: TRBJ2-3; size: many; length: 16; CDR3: CSARGGRDVRTDTQYF
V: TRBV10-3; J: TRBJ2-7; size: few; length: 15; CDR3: CAISESTGDSYEQYF
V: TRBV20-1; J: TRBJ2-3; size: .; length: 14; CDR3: CSAIGARGTDTQYF
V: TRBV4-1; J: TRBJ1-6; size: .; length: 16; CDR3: CASSQGGVLYNSPLHF
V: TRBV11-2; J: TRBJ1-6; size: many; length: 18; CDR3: CASSLVVPTGGFVSPLHF
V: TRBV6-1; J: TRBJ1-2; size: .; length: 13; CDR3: CASTDRVHYGYTF
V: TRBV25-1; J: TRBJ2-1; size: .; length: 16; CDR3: CASSEWGGRAENEQFF
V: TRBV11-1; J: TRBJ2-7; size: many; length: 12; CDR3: CASSFRGQEQYF
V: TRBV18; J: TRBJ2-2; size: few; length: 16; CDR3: CASSTRTGMGTGELFF
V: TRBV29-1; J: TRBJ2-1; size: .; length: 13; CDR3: CSVRTSGNSEQFF
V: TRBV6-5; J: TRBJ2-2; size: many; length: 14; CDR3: CASSYASGAGELFF
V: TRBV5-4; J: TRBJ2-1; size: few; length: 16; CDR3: CASSPPLAGGLNEQFF
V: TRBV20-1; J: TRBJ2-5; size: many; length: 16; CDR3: CSARRMGAKAQETQYF
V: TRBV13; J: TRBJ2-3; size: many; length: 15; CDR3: CASSSQRESTDTQYF
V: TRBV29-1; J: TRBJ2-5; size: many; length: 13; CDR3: CSLIPGQKETQYF
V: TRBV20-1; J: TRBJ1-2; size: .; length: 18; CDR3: CSAYVTQGQGAVDYGYTF
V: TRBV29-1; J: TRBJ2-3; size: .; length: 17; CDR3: CSVERNNLAGSADTQYF
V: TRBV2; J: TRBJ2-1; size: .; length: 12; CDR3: CASRWIGNEQFF
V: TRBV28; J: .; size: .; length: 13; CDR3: CATEFGGPAEQYF
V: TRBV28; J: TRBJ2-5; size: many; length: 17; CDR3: CASNSPLAGGVQETQYF
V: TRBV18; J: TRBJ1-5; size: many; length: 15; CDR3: CASSSWGDGNQPQHF
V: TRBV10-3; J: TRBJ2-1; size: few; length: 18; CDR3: CAISARTSGRAAVNEQFF
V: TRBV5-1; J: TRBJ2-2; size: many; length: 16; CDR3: CASSLVGQINTGELFF
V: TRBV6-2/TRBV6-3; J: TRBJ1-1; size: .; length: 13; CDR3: CASSYPGVSEAFF
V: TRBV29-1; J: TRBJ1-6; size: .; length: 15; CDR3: CSVEPWGGYPSPLHF
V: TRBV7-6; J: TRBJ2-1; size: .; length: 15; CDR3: CASSRSGSSYNEHFF
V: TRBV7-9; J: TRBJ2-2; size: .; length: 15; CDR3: CASTQLGGHTGELFF
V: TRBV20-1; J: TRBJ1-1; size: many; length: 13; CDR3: CSARSLMNTEAFF
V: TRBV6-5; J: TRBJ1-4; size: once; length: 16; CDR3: CASSYSVGVANEKLFF
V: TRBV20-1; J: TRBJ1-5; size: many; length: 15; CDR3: CSARPQGDRGQPQHF
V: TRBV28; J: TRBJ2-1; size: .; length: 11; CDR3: CASIGGGEQFF
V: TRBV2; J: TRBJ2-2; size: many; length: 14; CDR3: CASSEALGAGELFF
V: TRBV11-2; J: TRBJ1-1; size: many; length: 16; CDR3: CASSLDELGLTTEAFF
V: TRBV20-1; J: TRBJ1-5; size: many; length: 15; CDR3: CSAGGTGGLFQPQHF
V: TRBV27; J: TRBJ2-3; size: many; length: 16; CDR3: CASSPANRLGSDTQYF
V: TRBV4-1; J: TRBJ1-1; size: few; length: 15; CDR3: CASSRGQGAYGEAFF
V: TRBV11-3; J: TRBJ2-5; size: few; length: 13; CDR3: CASSRTRQETQYF
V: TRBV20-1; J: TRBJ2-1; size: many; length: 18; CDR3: CSARGGAETLNAYNEQFF
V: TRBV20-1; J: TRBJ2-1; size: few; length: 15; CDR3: CSARPSGTIYNEQFF
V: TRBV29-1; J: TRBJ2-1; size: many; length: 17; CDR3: CSVARDTLAGAYNEQFF
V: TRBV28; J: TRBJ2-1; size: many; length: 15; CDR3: CASSLSPTAGNEQFF